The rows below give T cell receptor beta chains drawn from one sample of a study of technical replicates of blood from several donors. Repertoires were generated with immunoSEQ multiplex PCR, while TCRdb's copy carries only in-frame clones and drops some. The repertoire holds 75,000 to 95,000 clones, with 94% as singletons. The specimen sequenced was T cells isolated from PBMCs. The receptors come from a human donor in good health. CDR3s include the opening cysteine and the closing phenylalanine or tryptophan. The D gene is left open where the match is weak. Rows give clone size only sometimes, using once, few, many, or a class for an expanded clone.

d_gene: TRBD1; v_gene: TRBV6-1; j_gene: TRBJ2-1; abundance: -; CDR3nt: TGTGCCAGCAGTGGTTCGACAGGGGGCGCTTCCAATGAGCAGTTCTTC; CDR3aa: CASSGSTGGASNEQFF
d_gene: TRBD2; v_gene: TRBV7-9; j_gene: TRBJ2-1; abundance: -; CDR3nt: TGTGCCAGCAGCTTCGGCGGGAGGGCCTCGGGGAATGAGCAGTTCTTC; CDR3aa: CASSFGGRASGNEQFF
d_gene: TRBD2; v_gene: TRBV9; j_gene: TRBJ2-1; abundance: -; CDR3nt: TGTGCCAGCAGCCTAACTGGGGGGAGGACTAGCAAGGCGGAGCAGTTCTTC; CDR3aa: CASSLTGGRTSKAEQFF
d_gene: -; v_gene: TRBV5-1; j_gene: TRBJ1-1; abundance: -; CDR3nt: TGCGCCAGCAGCTTGAAGAGGGCTGGGAACACTGAAGCTTTCTTT; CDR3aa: CASSLKRAGNTEAFF
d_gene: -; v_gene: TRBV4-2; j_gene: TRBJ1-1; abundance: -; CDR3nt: TGTGCCAGCAGCCGCAATCCCTTCGGGGACACTGAAGCTTTCTTT; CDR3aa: CASSRNPFGDTEAFF
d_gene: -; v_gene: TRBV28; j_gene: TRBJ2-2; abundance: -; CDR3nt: TGTGCCAGCAGCCCCGCCCCGGAGAATAGAAACACCGGGGAGCTGTTTTTT; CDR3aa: CASSPAPENRNTGELFF
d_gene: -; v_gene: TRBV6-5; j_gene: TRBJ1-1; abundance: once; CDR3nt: TGTGCCAGCAGGGGAACAGGGCGCACTGAAGCTTTCTTT; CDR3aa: CASRGTGRTEAFF
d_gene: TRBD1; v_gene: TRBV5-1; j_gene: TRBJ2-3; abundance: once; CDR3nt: TGCGCCAGCAGCTTAAGGGACAGTCGGTGGTCCCATACGCAGTATTTT; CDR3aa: CASSLRDSRWSHTQYF
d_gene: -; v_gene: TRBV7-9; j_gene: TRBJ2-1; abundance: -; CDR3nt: TGTGCCAGCAGCTTAACAGCCCGCACGCAGTTCTTC; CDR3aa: CASSLTARTQFF
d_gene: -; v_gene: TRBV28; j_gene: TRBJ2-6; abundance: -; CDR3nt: TGTGCCACCGAAGCAGGGGCCAACGTCCTGACTTTC; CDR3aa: CATEAGANVLTF
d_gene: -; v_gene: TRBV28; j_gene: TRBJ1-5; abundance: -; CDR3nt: TGTGCCAGCAGTTTTCCCCCCAGCGCGCCCCAGCATTTT; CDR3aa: CASSFPPSAPQHF
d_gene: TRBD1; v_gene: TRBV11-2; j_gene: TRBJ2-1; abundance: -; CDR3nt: TGTGCCAGCAGCTTAGATCTCCCGGGACAGGTATACAATGAGCAGTTCTTC; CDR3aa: CASSLDLPGQVYNEQFF
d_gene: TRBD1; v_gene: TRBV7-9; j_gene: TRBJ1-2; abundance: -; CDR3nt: TGTGCCAGCAGCTCCTCGGACAGGGGGGACGGCTACACCTTC; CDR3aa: CASSSSDRGDGYTF
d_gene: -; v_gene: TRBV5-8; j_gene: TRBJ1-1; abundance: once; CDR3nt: TGTGCCAGCAGCTTGGCCTTGGCCCTTCGAGAAGCTTTCTTT; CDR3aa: CASSLALALREAFF
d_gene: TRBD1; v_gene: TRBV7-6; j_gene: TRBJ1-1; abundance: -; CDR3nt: TGTGCCAGCAGCTCCGCCGGACAGGGGACTGAAGCTTTCTTT; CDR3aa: CASSSAGQGTEAFF
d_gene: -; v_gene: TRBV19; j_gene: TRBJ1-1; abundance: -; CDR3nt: TGTGCCAGTAGTCCACGACCCGGAGGGAATGAAGCTTTCTTT; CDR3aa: CASSPRPGGNEAFF
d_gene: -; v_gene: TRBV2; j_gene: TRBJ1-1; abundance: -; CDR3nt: TGTGCCAGCAGTGAACAGACTCCCACTGAAGCTTTCTTT; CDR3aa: CASSEQTPTEAFF
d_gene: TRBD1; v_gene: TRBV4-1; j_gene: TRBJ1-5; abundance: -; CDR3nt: TGCGCCAGCAGCCAAGCGGACAGGGACAATCAGCCCCAGCATTTT; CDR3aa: CASSQADRDNQPQHF
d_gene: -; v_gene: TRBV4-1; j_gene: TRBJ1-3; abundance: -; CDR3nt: TGCGCCAGCAGCCAAGAGTCTCTAAGCTCTGGAAACACCATATATTTT; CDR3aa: CASSQESLSSGNTIYF
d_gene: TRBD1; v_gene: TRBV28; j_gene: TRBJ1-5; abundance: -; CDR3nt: TGTGCCAGCAGTCCGGAGCCAGGGGGTTTTGGGCAGCCCCAGCATTTT; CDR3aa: CASSPEPGGFGQPQHF
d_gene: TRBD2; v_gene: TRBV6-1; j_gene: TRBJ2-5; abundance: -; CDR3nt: TGTGCCAGCACCAGACTAGCGGGGCCCCAAGAGACCCAGTACTTC; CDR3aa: CASTRLAGPQETQYF
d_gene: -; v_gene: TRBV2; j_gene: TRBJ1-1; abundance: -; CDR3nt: TGTGCCAGCAGATCAGGGCCCATGAACACTGAAGCTTTCTTT; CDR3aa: CASRSGPMNTEAFF
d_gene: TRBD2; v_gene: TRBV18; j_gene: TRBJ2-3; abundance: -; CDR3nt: TGTGCCAGCTCACCCTTGACTAGCAGAACAGATACGCAGTATTTT; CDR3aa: CASSPLTSRTDTQYF
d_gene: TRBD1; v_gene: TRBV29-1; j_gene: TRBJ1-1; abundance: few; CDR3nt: TGCAGCGCGGGACAGCCGAACACTGAAGCTTTCTTT; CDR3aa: CSAGQPNTEAFF
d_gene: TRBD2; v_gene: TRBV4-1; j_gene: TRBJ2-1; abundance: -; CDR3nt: TGCGCCAGCAGCCTGCGGACTAGCGGGAGTTACAATGAGCAGTTCTTC; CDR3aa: CASSLRTSGSYNEQFF
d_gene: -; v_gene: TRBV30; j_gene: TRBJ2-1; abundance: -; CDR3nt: TGTGCCTGGAGTGTACTAGAGATTAACAATGAGCAGTTCTTC; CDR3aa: CAWSVLEINNEQFF
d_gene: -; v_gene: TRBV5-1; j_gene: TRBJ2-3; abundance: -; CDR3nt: TGCGCCAGCAGCTTGGCCGGGAGCTTAGATACGCAGTATTTT; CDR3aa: CASSLAGSLDTQYF
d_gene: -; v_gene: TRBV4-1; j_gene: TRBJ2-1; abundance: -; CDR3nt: TGCGCCAGCAGCCAAGAGGCAGGGCCGGCCAATGAGCAGTTCTTC; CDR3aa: CASSQEAGPANEQFF
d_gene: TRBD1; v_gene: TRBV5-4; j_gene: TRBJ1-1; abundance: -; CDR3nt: TGTGCCAGCAGCTCCGGGACAGGTACTGAAGCTTTCTTT; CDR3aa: CASSSGTGTEAFF
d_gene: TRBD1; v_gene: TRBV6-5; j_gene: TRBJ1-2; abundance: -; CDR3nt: TGTGCCAGCTCCCGGACAGGGGGCGGCTACACCTTC; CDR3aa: CASSRTGGGYTF
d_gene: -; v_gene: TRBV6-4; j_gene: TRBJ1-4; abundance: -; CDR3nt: TGTGCCAGCAGTGCGAGCGGGGGCGAGGGTGAAAAACTGTTTTTT; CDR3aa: CASSASGGEGEKLFF
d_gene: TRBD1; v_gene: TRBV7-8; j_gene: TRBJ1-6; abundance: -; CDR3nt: TGTGCCAGCAGCCCCCGGACAGGTCTTAATTCACCCCTCCACTTT; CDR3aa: CASSPRTGLNSPLHF
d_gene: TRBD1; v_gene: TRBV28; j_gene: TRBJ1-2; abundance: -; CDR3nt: TGTGCCAGCACGGAGCCGGGACAGGGTAATGGCTACACCTTC; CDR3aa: CASTEPGQGNGYTF
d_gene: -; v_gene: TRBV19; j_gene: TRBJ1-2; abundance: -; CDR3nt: TGTGCCAGCCGTGGAGAGAACTATGGCTACACCTTC; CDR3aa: CASRGENYGYTF
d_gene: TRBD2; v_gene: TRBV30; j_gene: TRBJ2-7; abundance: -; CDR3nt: TGTGCCTGGAGTGTCCAAGCGGGGGGCTACGAGCAGTACTTC; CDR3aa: CAWSVQAGGYEQYF
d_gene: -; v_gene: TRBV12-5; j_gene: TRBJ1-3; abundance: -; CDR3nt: TGTGCTAGTGGTTCATCTCGGGACTTTAACACCATATATTTT; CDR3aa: CASGSSRDFNTIYF
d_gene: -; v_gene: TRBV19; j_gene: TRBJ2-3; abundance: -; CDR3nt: TGTGCCAGTAGTATAGGAACAGGGCACACAGATACGCAGTATTTT; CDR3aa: CASSIGTGHTDTQYF
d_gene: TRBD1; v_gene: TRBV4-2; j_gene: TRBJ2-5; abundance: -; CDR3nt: TGTGCCAGCAGCCAAGGGGCCGGGGTCAGGGGGCCATTTGAGACCCAGTACTTC; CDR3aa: CASSQGAGVRGPFETQYF
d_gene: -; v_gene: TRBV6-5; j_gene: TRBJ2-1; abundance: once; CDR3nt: TGTGCCAGCAGGGAGTGGTCCCCCGATACGGAGTTCTTC; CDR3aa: CASREWSPDTEFF
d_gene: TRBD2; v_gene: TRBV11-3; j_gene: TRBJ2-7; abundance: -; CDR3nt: TGTGCCAGCAGCTCGGGGGGGGCTAGGGACGAGCAGTACTTC; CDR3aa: CASSSGGARDEQYF
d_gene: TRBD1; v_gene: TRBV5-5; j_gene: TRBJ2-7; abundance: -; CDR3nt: TGTGCCAGCAGCTTGGAACAGGGGGCGCTTAACGAGCAGTACTTC; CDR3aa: CASSLEQGALNEQYF
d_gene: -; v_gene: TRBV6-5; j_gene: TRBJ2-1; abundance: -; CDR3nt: TGTGCCAGCAGAAGACCGGAGAGCTCCTACAATGAGCAGTTCTTC; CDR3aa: CASRRPESSYNEQFF
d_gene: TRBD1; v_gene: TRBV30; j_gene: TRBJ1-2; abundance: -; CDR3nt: TGTGCCTGGAGCGGGACAGGGGCCGGTGGCTACACCTTC; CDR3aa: CAWSGTGAGGYTF
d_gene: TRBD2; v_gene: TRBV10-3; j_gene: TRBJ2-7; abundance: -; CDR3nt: TGTGCCATCAGTGGCCTCGGGGGGGACTCCTACGAGCAGTACTTC; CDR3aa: CAISGLGGDSYEQYF
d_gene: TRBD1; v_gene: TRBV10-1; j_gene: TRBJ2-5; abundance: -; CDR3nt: TGCGCCAGCAGTTTGACAGGGCGTAAAGAGACCCAGTACTTC; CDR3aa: CASSLTGRKETQYF
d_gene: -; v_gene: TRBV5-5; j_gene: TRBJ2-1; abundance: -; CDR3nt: TGTGCCAGCAGCTTGGGAACAGGGTACAATGAGCAGTTCTTC; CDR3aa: CASSLGTGYNEQFF
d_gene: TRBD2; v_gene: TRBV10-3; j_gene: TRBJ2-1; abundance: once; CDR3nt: TGTGCCATCAGTAAGGCTAGCGGTTACAATGAGCAGTTCTTC; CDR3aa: CAISKASGYNEQFF
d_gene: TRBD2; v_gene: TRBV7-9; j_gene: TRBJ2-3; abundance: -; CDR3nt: TGTGCCAGCAGCTTAGCAATTGCGGGAGGTCGCTCAGATACGCAGTATTTT; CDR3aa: CASSLAIAGGRSDTQYF
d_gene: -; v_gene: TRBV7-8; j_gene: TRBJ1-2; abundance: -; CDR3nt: TGTGCCAGCAGCTTAGTTCCCGGACTGGCTATGACTAACTATGGCTACACCTTC; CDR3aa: CASSLVPGLAMTNYGYTF
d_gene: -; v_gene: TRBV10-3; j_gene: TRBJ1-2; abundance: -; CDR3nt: TGTGCCATCAGTGAAGGTACAGATTATGGCTACACCTTC; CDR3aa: CAISEGTDYGYTF
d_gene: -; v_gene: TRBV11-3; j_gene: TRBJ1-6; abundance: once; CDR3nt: TGTGCCAGCAGCCCCGAAGACGGGGCCCTCCACTTT; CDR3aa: CASSPEDGALHF
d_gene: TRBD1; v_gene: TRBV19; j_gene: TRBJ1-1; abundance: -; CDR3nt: TGTGCCAGTAGTATTGCGACAGGGCGAGCTTTCTTT; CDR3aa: CASSIATGRAFF
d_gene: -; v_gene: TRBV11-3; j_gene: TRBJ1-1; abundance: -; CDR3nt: TGTGCCAGCAGCTTAGGGAGAGGGACTGAAGCTTTCTTT; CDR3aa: CASSLGRGTEAFF
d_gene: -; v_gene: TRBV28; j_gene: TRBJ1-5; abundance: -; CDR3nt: TGTGCCAGCGAAAAACAGGGTCAGCCCCAGCATTTT; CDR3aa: CASEKQGQPQHF
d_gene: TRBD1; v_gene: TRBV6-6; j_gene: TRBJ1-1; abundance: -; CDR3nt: TGTGCCAGCAGTTACGGACAGGGCGAGTTCGAAGCTTTCTTT; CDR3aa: CASSYGQGEFEAFF
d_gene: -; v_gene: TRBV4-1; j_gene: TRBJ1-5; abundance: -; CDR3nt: TGCGCCAGCAGCCAAGAGGGAGGACAACAGCCCCAGCATTTT; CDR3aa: CASSQEGGQQPQHF
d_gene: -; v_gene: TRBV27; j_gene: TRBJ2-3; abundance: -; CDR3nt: TGTGCCAGCAAATCAGAGGATTACACAGATACGCAGTATTTT; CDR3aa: CASKSEDYTDTQYF
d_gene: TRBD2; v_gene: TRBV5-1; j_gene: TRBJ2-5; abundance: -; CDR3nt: TGCGCCAGCAGCTTGTGGGCTAGCGGGAGGCCCGGGATGGGGGAGACCCAGTACTTC; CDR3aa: CASSLWASGRPGMGETQYF
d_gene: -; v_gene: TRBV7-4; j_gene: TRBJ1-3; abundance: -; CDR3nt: TGTGCCAGCAGCCTCGTGCGGGGCGACAGTGAAGAGTCTGGAAACACCATATATTTT; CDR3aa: CASSLVRGDSEESGNTIYF